A selection of T cell receptor beta chains follows, all from one sample in a study of OX40 agonist ivuxolimab in advanced cancers. The assay was immunoSEQ multiplex PCR, and TCRdb's table has in-frame clones only and misses some. Of about 60,000 clones in the sample, 86% were seen once. The source was CD4+ or CD8+ T cells sorted from blood, collected in a trial of the OX40 agonist ivuxolimab. The receptor source for this set is an adult with an advanced solid tumor such as melanoma, head and neck, liver or kidney cancer. Both conserved end residues are part of each CDR3. Each record gives: CDR3 DNA, CDR3 protein, D gene, clone size, V gene, CDR3 length, J gene. The D gene is left open where the match is weak. Rows may omit the clone size; those that give it use once, few, many or a size class.

CDR3nt: TGTGCCACCAGCCGGGGGTCCACAGATACGCAGTATTTT; CDR3aa: CATSRGSTDTQYF; d_gene: -; abundance: -; v_gene: TRBV15; len: 13; j_gene: TRBJ2-3
CDR3nt: TGTGCCAGCAGCGCCGGAGGGGGGTCTGATGAAAAACTGTTTTTT; CDR3aa: CASSAGGGSDEKLFF; d_gene: -; abundance: -; v_gene: TRBV9; len: 15; j_gene: TRBJ1-4
CDR3nt: TGTGCCTGGAGTGCGATGAGTTTCACAGCCAAAAACATTCAGTACTTC; CDR3aa: CAWSAMSFTAKNIQYF; d_gene: -; abundance: once; v_gene: TRBV30; len: 16; j_gene: TRBJ2-4
CDR3nt: TGTGCCAGCAGTCGGAGCGGGGGGATCGGGGAGACCCAGTACTTC; CDR3aa: CASSRSGGIGETQYF; d_gene: TRBD2; abundance: -; v_gene: TRBV5-4; len: 15; j_gene: TRBJ2-5
CDR3nt: TGTGCCATCACTACCGGGGGGGTAGATACGCAGTATTTT; CDR3aa: CAITTGGVDTQYF; d_gene: TRBD2; abundance: -; v_gene: TRBV10-3; len: 13; j_gene: TRBJ2-3
CDR3nt: TGTGCCAGCAGTCATGGGACGGTTCCCAATCAGCCCCAGCATTTT; CDR3aa: CASSHGTVPNQPQHF; d_gene: -; abundance: -; v_gene: TRBV6-6; len: 15; j_gene: TRBJ1-5
CDR3nt: TGTGCCAGCAGCCCCTACAGGAGTGACACTGAAGCTTTCTTT; CDR3aa: CASSPYRSDTEAFF; d_gene: -; abundance: -; v_gene: TRBV7-9; len: 14; j_gene: TRBJ1-1
CDR3nt: TGTGCCAGCAGTTCCGGGACTATACTCGAAAAACTGTTTTTT; CDR3aa: CASSSGTILEKLFF; d_gene: -; abundance: -; v_gene: TRBV2; len: 14; j_gene: TRBJ1-4
CDR3nt: TGTGCCACCAGCAGAACAGTGGGAGGCTACACCTTC; CDR3aa: CATSRTVGGYTF; d_gene: -; abundance: once; v_gene: TRBV15; len: 12; j_gene: TRBJ1-2
CDR3nt: TGCAGCGCCATGGCAGGGAGTGGAAACACCATATATTTT; CDR3aa: CSAMAGSGNTIYF; d_gene: -; abundance: -; v_gene: TRBV29-1; len: 13; j_gene: TRBJ1-3
CDR3nt: TGTGCCAGCAGCTCGTGGGAGATGGGGGGCGCAACTAATGAAAAACTGTTTTTT; CDR3aa: CASSSWEMGGATNEKLFF; d_gene: -; abundance: -; v_gene: TRBV11-3; len: 18; j_gene: TRBJ1-4
CDR3nt: TGTGCCAGCAGCAGAGGGGGACAGGGAATCCCTTGGGCTGGAAACACCATATATTTT; CDR3aa: CASSRGGQGIPWAGNTIYF; d_gene: -; abundance: -; v_gene: TRBV21-1; len: 19; j_gene: TRBJ1-3
CDR3nt: TGCGCCAGCACGGTGCCTGGGGCCAACGTCCTGACTTTC; CDR3aa: CASTVPGANVLTF; d_gene: -; abundance: -; v_gene: TRBV4-1; len: 13; j_gene: TRBJ2-6
CDR3nt: TGTGCCAGCAGCGTCCGAACTGCCGAGCAGTACTTC; CDR3aa: CASSVRTAEQYF; d_gene: -; abundance: -; v_gene: TRBV9; len: 12; j_gene: TRBJ2-7
CDR3nt: TGTGCCAGCAGGGCTTCGACAGGGACTGGAAACACCATATATTTT; CDR3aa: CASRASTGTGNTIYF; d_gene: TRBD1; abundance: -; v_gene: TRBV2; len: 15; j_gene: TRBJ1-3
CDR3nt: TGTGCCAGCAGCTTCGGAAATCCACTCTATGGCTACACCTTC; CDR3aa: CASSFGNPLYGYTF; d_gene: -; abundance: -; v_gene: TRBV14; len: 14; j_gene: TRBJ1-2
CDR3nt: TGTGCCAGCAGCCGATACAGGGAGGGAAATGAGCAGTTCTTC; CDR3aa: CASSRYREGNEQFF; d_gene: -; abundance: -; v_gene: TRBV7-9; len: 14; j_gene: TRBJ2-1
CDR3nt: TGCGCCAGCGGGACCAGCCAATCCACAGATACGCAGTATTTT; CDR3aa: CASGTSQSTDTQYF; d_gene: -; abundance: -; v_gene: TRBV5-1; len: 14; j_gene: TRBJ2-3
CDR3nt: TGTGCCAGTCGGACCGGGACAGGGGACCCCGGGGAGCTGTTTTTT; CDR3aa: CASRTGTGDPGELFF; d_gene: TRBD1; abundance: -; v_gene: TRBV6-1; len: 15; j_gene: TRBJ2-2
CDR3nt: TGTGCCAGCATCTGGGGCCGTAGCACAGATACGCAGTATTTT; CDR3aa: CASIWGRSTDTQYF; d_gene: -; abundance: -; v_gene: TRBV5-6; len: 14; j_gene: TRBJ2-3
CDR3nt: TGTGCCAGCTCAGCGGGGCCCAACTCCTACGAGCAGTACTTC; CDR3aa: CASSAGPNSYEQYF; d_gene: -; abundance: -; v_gene: TRBV18; len: 14; j_gene: TRBJ2-7
CDR3nt: TGTGCCAGTAGTATGGGGGGGGCTGCAGATACGCAGTATTTT; CDR3aa: CASSMGGAADTQYF; d_gene: -; abundance: -; v_gene: TRBV19; len: 14; j_gene: TRBJ2-3
CDR3nt: TGTGCCAGCTCACCGGGGACGAATTCACCCCTCCACTTT; CDR3aa: CASSPGTNSPLHF; d_gene: -; abundance: -; v_gene: TRBV18; len: 13; j_gene: TRBJ1-6
CDR3nt: TGTGCCAGCAGCTTACGGGTCGGGGCCGCCTACGAGCAGTACTTC; CDR3aa: CASSLRVGAAYEQYF; d_gene: -; abundance: -; v_gene: TRBV11-2; len: 15; j_gene: TRBJ2-7
CDR3nt: TGTGCCACCAGCAGGACCGCCCGGGACACCGGGGAGCTGTTTTTT; CDR3aa: CATSRTARDTGELFF; d_gene: -; abundance: -; v_gene: TRBV15; len: 15; j_gene: TRBJ2-2
CDR3nt: TGTGCCAGTAGTATAGCAGCCGGAGGAAACACCATATATTTT; CDR3aa: CASSIAAGGNTIYF; d_gene: -; abundance: -; v_gene: TRBV19; len: 14; j_gene: TRBJ1-3
CDR3nt: TGTGCCAGCAGCTTAGTCGGGGGAGACTATGGCTACACCTTC; CDR3aa: CASSLVGGDYGYTF; d_gene: -; abundance: -; v_gene: TRBV11-3; len: 14; j_gene: TRBJ1-2
CDR3nt: TGTGCCAGCAGCTTTGGAACAGGCTACGAGCAGTACTTC; CDR3aa: CASSFGTGYEQYF; d_gene: -; abundance: -; v_gene: TRBV7-2; len: 13; j_gene: TRBJ2-7
CDR3nt: TGTGCCAGCAGCCCGGACAGAGAGTCTCCTTTCTTT; CDR3aa: CASSPDRESPFF; d_gene: -; abundance: -; v_gene: TRBV4-2; len: 12; j_gene: TRBJ1-1
CDR3nt: TGTGCCAGCAGCTTGGGAACGCCCAGGAACACTGAAGCTTTCTTT; CDR3aa: CASSLGTPRNTEAFF; d_gene: -; abundance: -; v_gene: TRBV5-6; len: 15; j_gene: TRBJ1-1
CDR3nt: TGTGCCATCAGTGAGGACGGATGGGGAGCTTTCTTT; CDR3aa: CAISEDGWGAFF; d_gene: -; abundance: -; v_gene: TRBV10-3; len: 12; j_gene: TRBJ1-1
CDR3nt: TGTGCCAGCAGCTCAGGGGGCTCTGGGGCCAACGTCCTGACTTTC; CDR3aa: CASSSGGSGANVLTF; d_gene: TRBD1; abundance: -; v_gene: TRBV7-8; len: 15; j_gene: TRBJ2-6
CDR3nt: TGTGCCAGCAGCGTAGTGGGAGTATCCACAGATACGCAGTATTTT; CDR3aa: CASSVVGVSTDTQYF; d_gene: -; abundance: -; v_gene: TRBV9; len: 15; j_gene: TRBJ2-3
CDR3nt: TGTGCCAGCAGTCGTCCGGAATATCAGCCCCAGCATTTT; CDR3aa: CASSRPEYQPQHF; d_gene: -; abundance: -; v_gene: TRBV28; len: 13; j_gene: TRBJ1-5
CDR3nt: TGTGCCAGCAGCTTAGGTATAGTAGCGGGGGCGGGGAATGAGCAGTTCTTC; CDR3aa: CASSLGIVAGAGNEQFF; d_gene: TRBD2; abundance: -; v_gene: TRBV11-3; len: 17; j_gene: TRBJ2-1
CDR3nt: TGTGCCAGTAGTATAGATTGGGCAGGGGAAGCTTTCTTT; CDR3aa: CASSIDWAGEAFF; d_gene: -; abundance: -; v_gene: TRBV19; len: 13; j_gene: TRBJ1-1
CDR3nt: TGTGCCAGCTCTCCCGCAGGGGATCCCTACGAGCAGTACTTC; CDR3aa: CASSPAGDPYEQYF; d_gene: -; abundance: -; v_gene: TRBV18; len: 14; j_gene: TRBJ2-7
CDR3nt: TGCGCCAGCAGCGTAAGGGGAGACACTGAAGCTTTCTTT; CDR3aa: CASSVRGDTEAFF; d_gene: -; abundance: -; v_gene: TRBV5-1; len: 13; j_gene: TRBJ1-1
CDR3nt: TGTGCCAGCAGTTTAACGGCTGGCCATTTTATGACCCTCCACTTT; CDR3aa: CASSLTAGHFMTLHF; d_gene: -; abundance: -; v_gene: TRBV28; len: 15; j_gene: TRBJ1-6
CDR3nt: TGTGCCACCAGCAGAGTAGGCTTCCGGGAGACCCAGTACTTC; CDR3aa: CATSRVGFRETQYF; d_gene: -; abundance: -; v_gene: TRBV15; len: 14; j_gene: TRBJ2-5
CDR3nt: TGTGCCAGCAGCGTCTATTTTGGCGGCAATCAGCCCCAGCATTTT; CDR3aa: CASSVYFGGNQPQHF; d_gene: -; abundance: -; v_gene: TRBV5-8; len: 15; j_gene: TRBJ1-5
CDR3nt: TGTGCCAGCAGTGAACAAGGGCAGGGGTTCACCGGGGAGCTGTTTTTT; CDR3aa: CASSEQGQGFTGELFF; d_gene: -; abundance: -; v_gene: TRBV2; len: 16; j_gene: TRBJ2-2
CDR3nt: TGTGCCAGCAGTTCGGGGATCCTCCCCGGCGAGCAGTACTTC; CDR3aa: CASSSGILPGEQYF; d_gene: -; abundance: -; v_gene: TRBV27; len: 14; j_gene: TRBJ2-7
CDR3nt: TGTGCCAGTAGTGCACTTCTAGCGGGGGGGAAAGATACGCAGTATTTT; CDR3aa: CASSALLAGGKDTQYF; d_gene: TRBD2; abundance: -; v_gene: TRBV19; len: 16; j_gene: TRBJ2-3
CDR3nt: TGTGCCAGCAACCAGATAGGGGGTGGGGAGCAGTATTTT; CDR3aa: CASNQIGGGEQYF; d_gene: -; abundance: -; v_gene: TRBV5-6; len: 13; j_gene: TRBJ2-3
CDR3nt: TGTGCCAGCTCACGTTTCAACTCGGAGGGAAACACCATATATTTT; CDR3aa: CASSRFNSEGNTIYF; d_gene: -; abundance: -; v_gene: TRBV18; len: 15; j_gene: TRBJ1-3
CDR3nt: TGTGCCAGCACACTTATGAGGAGCTACGAGCAGTACTTC; CDR3aa: CASTLMRSYEQYF; d_gene: -; abundance: -; v_gene: TRBV5-6; len: 13; j_gene: TRBJ2-7
CDR3nt: TGTGCCAGCTCACCCTACGAACTGAAGGCAGGTGAGCTCGAGCAGTTCTTC; CDR3aa: CASSPYELKAGELEQFF; d_gene: -; abundance: -; v_gene: TRBV18; len: 17; j_gene: TRBJ2-1